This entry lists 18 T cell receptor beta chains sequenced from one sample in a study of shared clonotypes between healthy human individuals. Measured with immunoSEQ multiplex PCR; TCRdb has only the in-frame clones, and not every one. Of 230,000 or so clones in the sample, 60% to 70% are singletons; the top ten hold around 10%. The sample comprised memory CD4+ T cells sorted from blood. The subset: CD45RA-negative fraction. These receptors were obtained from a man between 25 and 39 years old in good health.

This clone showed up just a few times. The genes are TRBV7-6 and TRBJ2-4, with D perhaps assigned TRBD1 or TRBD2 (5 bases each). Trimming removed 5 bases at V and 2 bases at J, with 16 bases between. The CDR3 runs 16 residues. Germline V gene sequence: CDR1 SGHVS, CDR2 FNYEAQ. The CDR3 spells CASSQTRDRSKNIQYF. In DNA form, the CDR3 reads TGTGCCAGCAGCCAAACCAGGGACCGTTCCAAAAACATTCAGTACTTC.

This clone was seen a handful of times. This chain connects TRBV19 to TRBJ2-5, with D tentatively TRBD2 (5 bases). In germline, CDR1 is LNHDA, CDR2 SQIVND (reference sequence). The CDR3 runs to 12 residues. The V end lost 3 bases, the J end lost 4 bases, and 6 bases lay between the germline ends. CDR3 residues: CASSISGETQYF. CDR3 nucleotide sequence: TGTGCCAGTAGTATCAGCGGAGAGACCCAGTACTTC.

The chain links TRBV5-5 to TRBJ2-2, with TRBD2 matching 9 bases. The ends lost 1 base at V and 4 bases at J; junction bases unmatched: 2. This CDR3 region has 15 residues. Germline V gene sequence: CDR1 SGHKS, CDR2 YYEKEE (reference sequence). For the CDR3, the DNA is TGTGCCAGCAGCTTGTTAGCGGGAGTCACCGGGGAGCTGTTTTTT. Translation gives CASSLLAGVTGELFF.

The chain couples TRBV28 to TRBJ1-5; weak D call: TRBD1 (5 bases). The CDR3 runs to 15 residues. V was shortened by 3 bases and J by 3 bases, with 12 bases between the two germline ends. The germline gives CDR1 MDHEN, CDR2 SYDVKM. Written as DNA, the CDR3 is TGTGCCAGCAGTTTGGGGGGTTCTATCAATCAGCCCCAGCATTTT. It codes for CASSLGGSINQPQHF.

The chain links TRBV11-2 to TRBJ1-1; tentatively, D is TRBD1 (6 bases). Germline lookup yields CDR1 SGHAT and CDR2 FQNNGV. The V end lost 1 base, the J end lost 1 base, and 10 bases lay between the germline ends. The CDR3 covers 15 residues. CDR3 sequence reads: CASSLAEDRNTEAFF. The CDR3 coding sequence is TGTGCCAGCAGCTTAGCGGAGGACAGGAACACTGAAGCTTTCTTT.

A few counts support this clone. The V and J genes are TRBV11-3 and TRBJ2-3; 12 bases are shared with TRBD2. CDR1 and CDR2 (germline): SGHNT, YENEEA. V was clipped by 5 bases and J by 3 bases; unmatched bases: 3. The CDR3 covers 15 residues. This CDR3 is CASSLAGGPTDTQYF. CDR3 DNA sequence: TGTGCCAGCAGCCTAGCGGGAGGGCCAACAGATACGCAGTATTTT.

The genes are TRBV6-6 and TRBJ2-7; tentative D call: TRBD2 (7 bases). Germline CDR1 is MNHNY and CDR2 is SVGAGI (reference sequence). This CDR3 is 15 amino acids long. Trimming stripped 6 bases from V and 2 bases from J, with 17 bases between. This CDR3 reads CASRGASGRTYEQYF. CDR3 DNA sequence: TGTGCCAGCAGGGGGGCTAGCGGTCGAACCTACGAGCAGTACTTC.

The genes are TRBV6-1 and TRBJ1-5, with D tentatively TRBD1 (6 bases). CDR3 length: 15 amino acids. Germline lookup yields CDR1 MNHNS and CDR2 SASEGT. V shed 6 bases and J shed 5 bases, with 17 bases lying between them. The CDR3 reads CASRAGWGADQPQHF. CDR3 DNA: TGTGCCAGCAGGGCGGGCTGGGGGGCTGATCAGCCCCAGCATTTT.

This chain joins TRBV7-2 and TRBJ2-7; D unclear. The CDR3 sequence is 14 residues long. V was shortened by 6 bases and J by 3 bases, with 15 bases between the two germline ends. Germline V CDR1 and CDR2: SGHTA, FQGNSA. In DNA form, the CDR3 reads TGTGCCAGCAGGTGGGGTCGAGCTAGCTACGAGCAGTACTTC. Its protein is CASRWGRASYEQYF.

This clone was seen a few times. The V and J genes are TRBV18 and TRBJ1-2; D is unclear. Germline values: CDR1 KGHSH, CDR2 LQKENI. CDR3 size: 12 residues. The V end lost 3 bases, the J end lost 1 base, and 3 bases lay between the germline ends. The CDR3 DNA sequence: TGTGCCAGCTCACCGAATAACTATGGCTACACCTTC. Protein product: CASSPNNYGYTF.

The DNA of the CDR3 is TGTGCCAGCTCTCACGAAAAGGGACAGGGAAAAAACATTCAGTACTTC. It codes for CASSHEKGQGKNIQYF. This rearrangement joins TRBV18 to TRBJ2-4; 9 bases match TRBD1. V was pared by 6 bases and J by 4 bases, with 10 bases of the junction left unmatched. The CDR3 length is 16 residues. Germline V lookup: CDR1 KGHSH, CDR2 LQKENI.

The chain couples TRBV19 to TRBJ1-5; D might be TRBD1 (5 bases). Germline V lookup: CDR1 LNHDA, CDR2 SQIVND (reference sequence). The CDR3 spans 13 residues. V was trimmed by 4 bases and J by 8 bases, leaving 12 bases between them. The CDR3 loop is CASSKGFSKPQHF. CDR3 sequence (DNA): TGTGCCAGTAGTAAGGGGTTTTCGAAGCCCCAGCATTTT.

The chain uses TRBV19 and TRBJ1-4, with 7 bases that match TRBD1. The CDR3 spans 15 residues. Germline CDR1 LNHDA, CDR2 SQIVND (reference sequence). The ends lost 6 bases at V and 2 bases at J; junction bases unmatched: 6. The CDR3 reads CASSLGGDTNEKLFF. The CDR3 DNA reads TGTGCCAGTAGCCTAGGGGGCGATACTAATGAAAAACTGTTTTTT. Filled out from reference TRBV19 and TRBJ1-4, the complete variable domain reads DGGITQSPKYLFRKEGQNVTLSCEQNLNHDAMYWYRQDPGQGLRLIYYSQIVNDFQKGDIAEGYSVSREKKESFPLTVTSAQKNPTAFYLCASSLGGDTNEKLFFGSGTQLSVL.

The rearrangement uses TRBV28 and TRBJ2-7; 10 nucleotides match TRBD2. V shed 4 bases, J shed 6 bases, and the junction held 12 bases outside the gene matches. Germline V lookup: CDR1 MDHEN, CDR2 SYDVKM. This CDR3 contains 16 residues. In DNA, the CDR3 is TGTGCCAGCAGTTGGGGGACTAGCGTCGTCGTCCTCGAGCAGTACTTC. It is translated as CASSWGTSVVVLEQYF.

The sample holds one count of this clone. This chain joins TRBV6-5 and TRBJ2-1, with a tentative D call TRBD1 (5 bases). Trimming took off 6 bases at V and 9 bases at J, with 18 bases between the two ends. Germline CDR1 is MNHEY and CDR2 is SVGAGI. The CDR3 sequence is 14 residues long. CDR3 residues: CASSTRSSQGEQFF. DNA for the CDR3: TGTGCCAGCAGCACCCGGTCTTCTCAGGGTGAGCAGTTCTTC.

The CDR3 protein is CASSPGTGTDTQYF. The CDR3 DNA reads as TGTGCCAGCAGCCCCGGGACAGGCACAGATACGCAGTATTTT. The J gene is TRBJ2-3, the V gene TRBV5-4; 7 bases line up with TRBD1. The CDR3 extends over 14 amino acids. Germline CDR1 is SGHNT and CDR2 is YYREEE (reference sequence). The V segment lost 4 bases and the J segment 1 base; nucleotides outside the gene matches: 3.

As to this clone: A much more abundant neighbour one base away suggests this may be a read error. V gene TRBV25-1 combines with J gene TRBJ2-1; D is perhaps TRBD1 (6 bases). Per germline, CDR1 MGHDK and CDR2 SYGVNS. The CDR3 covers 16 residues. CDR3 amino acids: CASSLGTGSSYNKQFF. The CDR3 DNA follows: TGTGCCAGCAGTCTTGGAACAGGGAGCTCCTACAATAAGCAGTTCTTC.

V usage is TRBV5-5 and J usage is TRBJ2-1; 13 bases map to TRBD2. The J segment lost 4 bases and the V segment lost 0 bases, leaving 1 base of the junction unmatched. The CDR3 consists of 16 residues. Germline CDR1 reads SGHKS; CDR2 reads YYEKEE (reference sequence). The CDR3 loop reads CASSLGLAGGYNEQFF. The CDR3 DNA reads TGTGCCAGCAGCTTGGGACTAGCGGGGGGTTACAATGAGCAGTTCTTC. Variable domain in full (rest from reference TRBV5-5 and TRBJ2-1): DAGVTQSPTHLIKTRGQQVTLRCSPISGHKSVSWYQQVLGQGPQFIFQYYEKEERGRGNFPDRFSARQFPNYSSELNVNALLLGDSALYLCASSLGLAGGYNEQFFGPGTRLTVL.